The clone carrying this T cell receptor beta chain appeared many times. Each CDR3 protein is one row after TCRdb ran MiXCR on the RACE reads. The repertoire holds more than 250,000 distinct CDR3 sequences, with about 9% as singletons. The CDR3 length is 13 residues. V lost 1 base and J 4 bases, leaving 6 bases between the germline ends. Time point given: pre-sensitization, week 0. Regarding treatment: therapeutic diphenylcyclopropenone sensitization with weekly scalp DPC. Ahead of applying each patch test, blood was sampled. This sample stems from a study of human T cells and chemical hapten exposure. Study information: The sensitizing agent was 2% DPC, placed on approximately 2 cm by approximately 2 cm of upper inner arm skin.

The source material was whole blood, sampled in connection with sensitization to the hapten diphenylcyclopropenone (DPC). This chain joins TRBV12-3 or TRBV12-4 and TRBJ2-3; no reliable D call. The receptor was isolated from a woman in her forties with alopecia areata. Some clones in this sample may be carry-over from other donors' samples. The CDR3: CASSLVGADTQYF. The CDR3 region has the DNA TGTGCCAGCAGTTTAGTAGGAGCAGATACGCAGTATTTT.